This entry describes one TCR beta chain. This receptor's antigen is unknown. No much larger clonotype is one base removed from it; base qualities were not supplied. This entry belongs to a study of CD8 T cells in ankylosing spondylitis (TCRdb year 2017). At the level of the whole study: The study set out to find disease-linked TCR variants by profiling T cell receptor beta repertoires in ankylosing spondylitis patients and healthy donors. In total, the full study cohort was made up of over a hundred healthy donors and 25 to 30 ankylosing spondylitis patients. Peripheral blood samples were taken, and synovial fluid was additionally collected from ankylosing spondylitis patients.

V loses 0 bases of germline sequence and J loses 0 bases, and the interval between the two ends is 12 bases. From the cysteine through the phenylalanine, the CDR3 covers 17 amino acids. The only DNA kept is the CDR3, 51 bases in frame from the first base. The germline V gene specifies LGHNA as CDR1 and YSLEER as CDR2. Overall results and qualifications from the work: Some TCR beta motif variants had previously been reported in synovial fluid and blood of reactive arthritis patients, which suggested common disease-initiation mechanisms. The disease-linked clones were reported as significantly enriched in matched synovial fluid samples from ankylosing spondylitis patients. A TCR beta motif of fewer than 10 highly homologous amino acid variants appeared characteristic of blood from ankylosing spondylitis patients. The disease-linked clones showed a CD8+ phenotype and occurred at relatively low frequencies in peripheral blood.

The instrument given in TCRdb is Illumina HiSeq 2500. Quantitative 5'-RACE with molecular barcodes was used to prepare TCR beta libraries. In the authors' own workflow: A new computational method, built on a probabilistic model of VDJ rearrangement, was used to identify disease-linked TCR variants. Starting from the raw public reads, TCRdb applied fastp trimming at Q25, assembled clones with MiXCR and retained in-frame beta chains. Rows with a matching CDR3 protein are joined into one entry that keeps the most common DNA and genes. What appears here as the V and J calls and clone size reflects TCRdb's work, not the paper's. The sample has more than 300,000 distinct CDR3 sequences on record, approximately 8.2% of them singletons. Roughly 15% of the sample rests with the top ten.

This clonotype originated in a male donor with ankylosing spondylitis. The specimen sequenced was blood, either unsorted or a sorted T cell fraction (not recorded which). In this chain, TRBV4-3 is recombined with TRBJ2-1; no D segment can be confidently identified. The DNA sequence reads TGCGCCAGCAGCCAAGATAGCTGGGCCAGCTCCTACAATGAGCAGTTCTTC. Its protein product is CASSQDSWASSYNEQFF.